This T cell receptor (beta chain) was documented in a study of read filtering for tumor transcriptome and immune sequencing. Overall study: Patients were approximately 17 male and 11 to 15 female, mean age approximately 60 years, range roughly 47 to 80.

This clonotype was recorded at least ten times. As yet, its antigen is unknown. Molecular barcoded adaptors covering alpha/delta and beta/gamma chains were used on 400 ng RNA. TCRdb re-called the reads with MiXCR, one entry per CDR3 protein. The repertoire holds roughly 27,000 distinct CDR3 sequences, with over 13% as singletons. The study's findings and limits: In IR-seq, single-read clonotypes were roughly 82% of clonotypes but 3.5% to 4% of reads. RNA-seq captured clonotypes less deeply and reliably than IR-seq.

The CDR3 has 14 residues. The ends were cut back, 0 bases at V and 0 bases at J, with 6 bases in the middle. CDR1 and CDR2 (germline): SGHRS, YFSETQ. Bone marrow was sampled from every patient at the time of active disease. The sequence was collected from a donor at least 40 years old with multiple myeloma. The V and J genes are TRBV5-1 and TRBJ1-1; D not certain. The specimen sequenced was a population of CD138-negative cells sorted from bone marrow. CDR3 residues: CASSLGRLNTEAFF. The CDR3 DNA is TGCGCCAGCAGCTTGGGGCGGTTGAACACTGAAGCTTTCTTT.